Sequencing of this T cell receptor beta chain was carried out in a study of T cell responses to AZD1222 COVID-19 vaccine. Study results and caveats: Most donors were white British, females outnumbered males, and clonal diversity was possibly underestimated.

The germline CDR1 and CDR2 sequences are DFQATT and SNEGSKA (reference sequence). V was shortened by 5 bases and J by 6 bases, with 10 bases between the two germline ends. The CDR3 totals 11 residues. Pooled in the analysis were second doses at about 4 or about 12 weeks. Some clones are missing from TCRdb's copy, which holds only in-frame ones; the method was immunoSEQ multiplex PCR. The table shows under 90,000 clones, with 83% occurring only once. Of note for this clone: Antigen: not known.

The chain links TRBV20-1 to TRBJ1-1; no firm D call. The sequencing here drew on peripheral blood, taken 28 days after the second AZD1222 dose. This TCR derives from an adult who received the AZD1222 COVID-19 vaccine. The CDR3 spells CSAEPVSEAFF. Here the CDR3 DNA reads TGCAGTGCTGAACCGGTATCTGAAGCTTTCTTT.